The 8 T cell receptor beta chains below were found in one sample sequenced in a study of cytomegalovirus exposure and HLA in healthy donors. Sequencing used immunoSEQ multiplex PCR; TCRdb keeps in-frame clones, though not all of them. The table records 70,000 to 85,000 clones, about 93% of them present only once. The sequenced sample consisted of PBMCs. These TCRs come from a woman aged 18-29 years in good health and CMV-seropositive.

V is TRBV30 and J is TRBJ2-1; D is undetermined. Germline V CDR1 and CDR2: GTSNPN, SVGIG (reference sequence). The CDR3 consists of 14 residues. Deletions cut 0 bases from V and 6 bases from J, with 12 bases between. The DNA of the CDR3 is TGTGCCTGGAGTGTACAACTCGGCGGCAATGAGCAGTTCTTC. Encoded protein: CAWSVQLGGNEQFF.

This clone was recorded once. The J gene is TRBJ1-1, the V gene TRBV7-9; D remains ambiguous. Germline CDR1 reads SEHNR; CDR2 reads FQNEAQ (reference sequence). The CDR3 is made up of 12 amino acids. Trimming removed 1 base from V and 8 bases from J, with 8 bases in between. This chain's CDR3 is CASSLGPPEAFF. In DNA form, the CDR3 reads TGTGCCAGCAGCTTAGGGCCCCCCGAAGCTTTCTTT.

The V gene is TRBV30, the J gene TRBJ2-5, with TRBD2 matching over 13 bases. This CDR3 has 15 amino acids. The V gene end was trimmed by 0 bases and the J gene end by 7 bases; junction bases not matched to a gene: 5. From germline, CDR1 is GTSNPN and CDR2 SVGIG (reference sequence). Here the CDR3 reads CAWSVGLAGEGTQYF. The CDR3 region has the DNA TGTGCCTGGAGTGTTGGACTAGCGGGAGAGGGGACCCAGTACTTC. Looking up the rest from reference TRBV30 and TRBJ2-5 gives the full variable domain: SQTIHQWPATLVQPVGSPLSLECTVEGTSNPNLYWYRQAAGRGLQLLFYSVGIGQISSEVPQNLSASRPQDRQFILSSKKLLLSDSGFYLCAWSVGLAGEGTQYFGPGTRLLVL.

This chain links TRBV2 with TRBJ2-7; 9 nucleotides match TRBD2. Per germline, CDR1 SNHLY and CDR2 FYNNEI. The CDR3 length is 13 residues. V dropped 8 bases and J dropped 3; count of bases not matched to a gene: 5. The CDR3 is CASGTSRFYEQYF. CDR3 DNA: TGTGCCAGCGGGACTAGCAGGTTCTACGAGCAGTACTTC.

As for this clone: Germline is not matched at one junction end, which may reflect a read error. This sequence joins TRBV7-7 and TRBJ1-1; maybe TRBD1 (5 bases). The CDR3 covers 12 residues. Per germline, CDR1 SSHAT and CDR2 FNYEAQ (reference sequence). CDR3 in amino acids: CASSLDGQRILF. The CDR3 DNA follows: TGTGCCAGCAGCTTAGACGGACAAAGGATACTCTTT.

The chain recombines TRBV7-2 with TRBJ1-1; D remains ambiguous. The CDR3 is 13 residues long. Germline lookup yields CDR1 SGHTA and CDR2 FQGNSA. V shed 3 bases and J shed 3 bases, with 8 bases lying between them. The CDR3 region has the DNA TGTGCCAGCAGCTTCACAGCGGACACTGAAGCTTTCTTT. Translating it yields CASSFTADTEAFF.

The J gene is TRBJ2-1, the V gene TRBV6-5; D not resolved. V was clipped by 9 bases and J by 6 bases, with 15 bases between them. Germline assignment: CDR1 MNHEY and CDR2 SVGAGI. This CDR3 has 13 amino acids. The CDR3 coding sequence is TGTGCCAGTCAAACCTTCGGGTCCAATGAGCAGTTCTTC. The encoded protein is CASQTFGSNEQFF.

The chain joins TRBV2 to TRBJ1-2; no firm D call. This CDR3 has 12 residues. Between the trimmed V and J ends, which lost 7 bases and 4 bases, there was a span of 10 bases. CDR1 SNHLY and CDR2 FYNNEI come from the germline V gene. The CDR3 reads CASKRDLYGYTF. The CDR3, as DNA: TGTGCCAGCAAAAGAGATCTCTATGGCTACACCTTC.